This TCR beta chain was observed in a study of T cells in Graves' hyperthyroidism and ophthalmopathy. Study-wide findings and caveats: Ophthalmopathy, which appeared later, was predicted by the model a median 6.5 months before onset.

This clonotype was counted at least ten times. Antigen unknown. Researchers amplified the TCR beta CDR3 regions from RNA transcripts. First-round RT-PCR targeting the TCR CDR3 was performed with the HTBI primer set. Using its own MiXCR run on the multiplex PCR reads, TCRdb lists one record per CDR3 protein. The repertoire holds about 350,000 distinct CDR3 sequences, 15% to 20% seen once, with around a sixth in the top ten. Germline V lookup: CDR1 SGHTA, CDR2 FQGTGA. Germline trimming cut 4 bases from V and 4 bases from J; bases unmatched to any gene: 13. The CDR3 loop spans 18 amino acids. Ophthalmopathy patients had moderate-to-severe active disease, CAS ≥3, NOSPECS ≥4, and disease duration under 3 months. Exclusion followed for patients with uncontrolled infection, other autoimmune disease, pregnancy or lactation. Orbital computed tomography and thyroid ultrasound, together with serum TRAb and thyroxine and clinical symptoms, were used for diagnoses.

The chain carries TRBV7-3 and TRBJ2-4; 10 bases line up with TRBD1. This TCR came from a woman in her 40s with Graves' ophthalmopathy. Material: blood. CDR3 DNA: TGTGCCAGCAGCTCTGGGCACGCCGGGACAGGGGATAAAAACATTCAGTACTTC. Translation: CASSSGHAGTGDKNIQYF.